This T cell receptor beta chain was obtained from a study of blood T cell repertoires in COVID-19. Method: immunoSEQ multiplex PCR; TCRdb's copy keeps in-frame clones and lacks some. Of approximately 270,000 clones in the sample, 86% were seen once. The V gene lost 8 bases and the J gene lost 4 bases, with 12 bases spanning the gap. The CDR3 loop spans 12 amino acids. Germline V gives CDR1 SQVTM, CDR2 ANQGSEA. This clone was observed a handful of times. The sequenced sample consisted of PBMCs or T cells enriched from blood (not recorded which). The chain carries TRBV29-1 and TRBJ2-1; tentative D call: TRBD2 (6 bases). The TCR sequence derives from a man aged 40-49 years who had recovered from COVID-19. The CDR3: CSIRDFYNEQFF. CDR3 in DNA: TGCAGCATCCGGGACTTTTACAATGAGCAGTTCTTC.